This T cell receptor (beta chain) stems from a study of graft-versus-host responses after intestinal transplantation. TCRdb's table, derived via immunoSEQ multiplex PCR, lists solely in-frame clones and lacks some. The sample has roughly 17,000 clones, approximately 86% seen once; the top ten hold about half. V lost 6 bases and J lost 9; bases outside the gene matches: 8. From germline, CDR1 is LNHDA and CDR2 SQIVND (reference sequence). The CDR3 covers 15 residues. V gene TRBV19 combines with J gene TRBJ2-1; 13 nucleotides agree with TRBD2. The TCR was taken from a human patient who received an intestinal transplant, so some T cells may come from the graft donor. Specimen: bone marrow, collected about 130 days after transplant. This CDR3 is CASSSSGTSGTEQFF. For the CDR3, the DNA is TGTGCCAGTAGCTCCTCCGGGACTAGCGGGACTGAGCAGTTCTTC.